This entry is about one T cell receptor beta chain. The antigen is unknown. One base away lies a much larger clone, so this may be a sequencing read error. Template input was genomic DNA from bulk tumor (around 630 ng per sample). Surgeons took several biopsies per primary tumor, spaced far apart, during surgery. Curative surgery was performed on patients who had untreated, newly diagnosed non-small cell lung cancer. Those donating were patients (newly diagnosed with non-small cell lung cancer) who were having surgery with curative intent. The source of the sample is a study of immune heterogeneity within non-small cell lung tumors. Study-wide findings and caveats: Different patients shared few of their high-frequency T-cell receptor beta clonotypes. Local T-cell clonality tracked local tumor mutational burden, showing a moderate yet significant relationship (R roughly 0.31). Recurrence of the same dominant CDR3 beta clonotypes was seen across tumor sites within a patient, and site-unique high-frequency clones were present alongside them.

CDR1 is SNHLY, CDR2 FYNNEI, per germline. This CDR3 has 14 residues. V lost 1 base to trimming and J lost 5 bases, with 8 bases between them. TCR beta CDR3 regions came from multiplex PCR with 32 forward V and 13 reverse J primers. TCRdb recomputed calls from the multiplex PCR reads with MiXCR, one row per CDR3 protein. The data show roughly 5,700 distinct CDR3 sequences, over 20% seen once. The sample comprised lung tumor tissue. This sequence was found in a woman aged 55 to 70 with non-small cell lung cancer. The rearrangement uses TRBV2 and TRBJ2-2; D is undetermined. DNA of the CDR3: TGTGCCAGCAGTGAAGTGCGGTGGACCGGGGAGCTGTTTTTT. Translating it yields CASSEVRWTGELFF.